The clone carrying this T cell receptor beta chain was counted only a few times. Its cognate antigen is unknown. These data are taken from a study of T cells in Graves' hyperthyroidism and ophthalmopathy. Study observations and caveats: Blood also contained most expanded thyroid clonotypes above 0.001.

Amplification yielded TCR beta CDR3 regions, with RNA transcripts as the source. First-round RT-PCR of the TCR CDR3 relied on the HTBI primer set. TCRdb passed the multiplex PCR reads through MiXCR, listing each CDR3 protein once. The profile shows some 650,000 distinct CDR3 sequences, roughly a sixth of them singletons. The sequencing input was blood. This TCR came from a middle-aged woman with Graves' ophthalmopathy.

The CDR3 DNA follows: TGTGCCAGCAGTTTGCGTCTGACTAATGAAAAACTGTTTTTT. It encodes CASSLRLTNEKLFF. The V and J genes are TRBV6-5 and TRBJ1-4; D remains unclear. Between the trimmed V and J ends, which lost 4 bases and 2 bases, there was a span of 8 bases. This CDR3 is 14 amino acids long. CDR1 and CDR2 from the germline V gene are MNHEY and SVGAGI.